These 7 T cell receptor beta chains originate from one sample sequenced in a study of T cells expressing NK-cell markers. TCRdb reprocessed the 5' RACE reads; each CDR3 protein has one entry and no DNA is given. The sample includes over 150,000 distinct CDR3 sequences. What was sequenced was blood T cells: a sorted CD56 or NKG2C T cell subset, CD4+ or CD8+ T cells, or bulk PBMC T cells (not recorded which). The origin of the receptors is a woman aged 45-59 years in good health.

This chain uses TRBV27 with TRBJ2-1; TCRdb calls TRBD2, which cannot be checked without DNA. The CDR3 contains 14 residues. CDR1 MNHEY and CDR2 SMNVEV come from the germline V gene (reference sequence). This CDR3 is CASSASGSYNEQFF.

The gene calls are TRBV5-1 and TRBJ2-2; TCRdb's D gene call, TRBD1, goes unchecked for lack of DNA. This CDR3 contains 17 residues. The germline V gene encodes CDR1 SGHRS and CDR2 YFSETQ. CDR3 region: CASSLQVTKANTGELFF.

This chain joins TRBV29-1 and TRBJ1-1; with no DNA, the TCRdb D assignment of TRBD1 cannot be verified. The CDR3 runs 14 residues. Germline CDR1 reads SQVTM; CDR2 reads ANQGSEA. The CDR3 is CSVAEGAIFTEAFF. Full variable domain (rest looked up from reference TRBV29-1 and TRBJ1-1): SAVISQKPSRDICQRGTSLTIQCQVDSQVTMMFWYRQQPGQSLTLIATANQGSEATYESGFVIDKFPISRPNLTFSTLTVSNMSPEDSSIYLCSVAEGAIFTEAFFGQGTRLTVV.

The V and J genes are TRBV5-1 and TRBJ1-1; TCRdb gives TRBD1 as the D gene, but with no DNA this cannot be confirmed. The CDR3 is 16 residues long. Germline V gives CDR1 SGHRS, CDR2 YFSETQ. CDR3 sequence reads: CASSQNPRQQNTEAFF.

The genes are TRBV30 and TRBJ1-1. CDR1 GTSNPN and CDR2 SVGIG come from the germline V gene (reference sequence). There are 12 residues in the CDR3. The CDR3 loop is CAHNGGTTEAFF.

The CDR3 reads CASSPTGPGPQFF. The J gene is TRBJ2-1, the V gene TRBV5-1; the D gene TCRdb calls, TRBD1, cannot be checked with no DNA. Germline values: CDR1 SGHRS, CDR2 YFSETQ. This CDR3 has 13 residues.

The chain links TRBV3-1 to TRBJ2-7; TCRdb's D call of TRBD1 is untestable without DNA. The CDR3 is made up of 16 amino acids. Germline V CDR1 and CDR2: LGHDT, YNNKEL (reference sequence). Here the CDR3 reads CASSQEGGGPSYEQYF.